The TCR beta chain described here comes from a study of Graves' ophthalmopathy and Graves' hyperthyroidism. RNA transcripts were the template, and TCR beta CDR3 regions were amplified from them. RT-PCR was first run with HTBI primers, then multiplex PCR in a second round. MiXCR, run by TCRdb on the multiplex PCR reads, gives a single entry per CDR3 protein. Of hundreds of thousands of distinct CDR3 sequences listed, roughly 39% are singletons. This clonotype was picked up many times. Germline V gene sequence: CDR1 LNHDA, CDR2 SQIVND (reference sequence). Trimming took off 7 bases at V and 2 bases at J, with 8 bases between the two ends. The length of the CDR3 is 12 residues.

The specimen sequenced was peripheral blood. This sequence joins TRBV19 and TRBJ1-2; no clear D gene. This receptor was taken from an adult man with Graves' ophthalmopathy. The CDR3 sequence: CASTPGNYGYTF. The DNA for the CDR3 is TGTGCCAGTACCCCAGGAAACTATGGCTACACCTTC.